The clone carrying this TCR beta chain is labeled large (0.1 to 1%). What it binds is unknown. The record originates from a study of T-cell reconstitution after alpha-beta-depleted transplantation in children. Points from the study as a whole: For some patients, TCRbeta diversity was high at day 60 because of recipient T cells and thymic progenitors that survived. Expanded graft clones, several hundred of them, were reportedly the source of alpha-beta T cells about two months after transplant.

The V gene lost 1 base and the J gene lost 9 bases, with 9 bases spanning the gap. There are 13 residues in the CDR3. The germline V gene encodes CDR1 MNHNS and CDR2 SASEGT. Using unique molecular identifiers, the investigators prepared the TCRbeta library. TCRdb passed the PCR reads through MiXCR, listing each CDR3 protein once. The sample has about 180,000 distinct CDR3 sequences, 11% seen once. The TCR sequence derives from a boy under 10 years old with acute myeloid leukemia, due to receive a stem cell transplant. The chain recombines TRBV6-1 with TRBJ1-4, with unresolved D. Sequences were derived from PBMCs, sampled before TCRalphabeta/CD19-depleted stem cell transplant. In DNA form, the CDR3 reads TGTGCCAGCAGTGAAGAAAGGTGGCAAAAACTGTTTTTT. Its protein product is CASSEERWQKLFF.